This record covers a single TCR beta chain. The antigen remains undetermined. The data stem from a study of CD4+ T cells in melanoma. General study findings and limits: A reported correlation linked neoantigen-specific CD4+ T cells to CD8+, macrophage and B cell function. In melanoma, neoantigen-specific CD4+ T cells reportedly differed in differentiation state.

Only in-frame clones appear in the TCRdb table, and some are missing; sequencing was by immunoSEQ multiplex PCR. Altogether over 130,000 clones are present, over 90% being singletons, with the ten largest covering about 1.5%. Per germline, CDR1 ENHRY and CDR2 SYGVKD. The length of the CDR3 is 15 residues. V lost 2 bases, J lost 6 bases, and 17 bases lay in between. The chain is built from TRBV10-3 and TRBJ2-7, with D possibly being TRBD1 or TRBD2 (6 bases each). The clonotype originates from a human donor with melanoma. CDR3 sequence: CAISEPWTRGGEQYF. CDR3 nucleotide sequence: TGTGCCATCAGTGAGCCCTGGACCAGGGGAGGCGAGCAGTACTTC.